The 28 T cell receptor beta chains given below trace back to one sample, sequenced in a study of blood T cell repertoires in COVID-19. The protocol was immunoSEQ multiplex PCR, while the TCRdb copy is restricted to in-frame clones and leaves out a portion. The sample includes roughly 390,000 clones, around 87% of them seen just once. Sequenced material: peripheral blood. These TCRs come from a woman aged 25 to 39 with COVID-19, enrolled during active disease.

The chain combines TRBV6-5 with TRBJ1-1, with TRBD1 as a possible D gene (6 bases). The CDR3 spans 14 residues. Trimming pared 5 bases from V and 3 bases from J, leaving 13 bases between. Germline values: CDR1 MNHEY, CDR2 SVGAGI. Here the CDR3 reads CASSPSGHYTEAFF. The CDR3 coding sequence is TGTGCCAGCAGTCCCTCGGGACACTACACTGAAGCTTTCTTT.

V and J are TRBV5-4 and TRBJ1-5, with 8 bases that match TRBD1. With 1 base clipped from V and 5 bases from J, the junction kept 2 bases outside the gene matches. The germline CDR1 and CDR2 sequences are SGHNT and YYREEE (reference sequence). The CDR3 is 14 amino acids. The CDR3 sequence: CASSLQQGDQPQHF. The CDR3 coding sequence is TGTGCCAGCAGCTTGCAACAGGGGGATCAGCCCCAGCATTTT.

The V and J genes are TRBV7-9 and TRBJ2-2, with 11 nucleotides matching TRBD2. Germline loops: CDR1 SEHNR, CDR2 FQNEAQ (reference sequence). Germline trimming cut 5 bases from V and 5 bases from J; bases unmatched to any gene: 4. The CDR3 is made up of 15 amino acids. In DNA, the CDR3 is TGTGCCAGCAGCCACGGGACTAGCGGTACCGGGGAGCTGTTTTTT. Encoded protein: CASSHGTSGTGELFF.

J is TRBJ1-2 and V is TRBV4-1; 7 nucleotides align to TRBD1. CDR1 and CDR2 from the germline V gene are MGHRA and YSYEKL. CDR3 length: 17 amino acids. V gave up 0 bases and J gave up 4 bases; unmatched junction bases: 11. The CDR3 spells CASSQDLGSPGGYGYTF. In DNA form, the CDR3 reads TGCGCCAGCAGCCAAGATCTGGGCTCCCCAGGGGGCTATGGCTACACCTTC.

The chain is built from TRBV28 and TRBJ2-7, with TRBD1 identical over 7 bases. The V gene's germline CDR1 is MDHEN and CDR2 SYDVKM. This CDR3 comprises 15 residues. Germline trimming cut 6 bases from V and 4 bases from J; bases unmatched to any gene: 12. CDR3 region: CASSRQGQRYYEQYF. CDR3 DNA: TGTGCCAGCAGCCGCCAGGGACAGCGTTATTACGAGCAGTACTTC.

In its sample, this clone was seen once. The chain is built from TRBV14 and TRBJ1-2; a possible D gene is TRBD1 (5 bases). The germline CDR1 and CDR2 sequences are SGHDN and FVKESK. The CDR3 is made up of 14 amino acids. V lost 6 bases to trimming and J lost 2 bases, with 13 bases between them. The CDR3 nucleotides read TGTGCCAGCAGAAGAACAGGACGGAACTATGGCTACACCTTC. As protein: CASRRTGRNYGYTF. The complete variable domain, with remaining parts taken from reference TRBV14 and TRBJ1-2, reads EAGVTQFPSHSVIEKGQTVTLRCDPISGHDNLYWYRRVMGKEIKFLLHFVKESKQDESGMPNNRFLAERTGGTYSTLKVQPAELEDSGVYFCASRRTGRNYGYTFGSGTRLTVV.

CDR3 sequence reads: CAISEDPGGSYEQYF. The DNA of the CDR3 is TGTGCCATCAGTGAGGACCCCGGCGGCTCCTACGAGCAGTACTTC. The rearrangement joins TRBV10-3 to TRBJ2-7; no clear D. Trimming removed 2 bases from V and 0 bases from J, with 11 bases in between. CDR3 length: 15 amino acids. Germline V gives CDR1 ENHRY, CDR2 SYGVKD.

The V gene is TRBV4-3, the J gene TRBJ2-2; D is uncertain. This CDR3 has 13 amino acids. Trimming stripped 1 base from V and 5 bases from J, with 5 bases between. The germline V gene encodes CDR1 LGHNA and CDR2 YSLEER. Written as DNA, the CDR3 is TGCGCCAGCAGCCAAGGCCTAACCGGGGAGCTGTTTTTT. Translated: CASSQGLTGELFF.

The chain uses TRBV5-1 and TRBJ2-1; 7 nucleotides agree with TRBD2. The V segment lost 0 bases and the J segment 6 bases; nucleotides outside the gene matches: 9. This CDR3 region has 16 residues. Germline V gene sequence: CDR1 SGHRS, CDR2 YFSETQ. Here the CDR3 DNA reads TGCGCCAGCAGCTTGGGGCCGGGGGGACGGTTCAATGAGCAGTTCTTC. Protein: CASSLGPGGRFNEQFF.

The chain carries TRBV4-2 and TRBJ1-2; unclear D gene. Trimming cost V 0 bases and J 7 bases, with 9 bases left between them. Germline V gene sequence: CDR1 LGHNA, CDR2 YNFKEQ. The CDR3 spans 13 residues. The CDR3 spells CASSQDSFSGYTF. In nucleotides, the CDR3 is TGTGCCAGCAGCCAAGATTCCTTCTCTGGCTACACCTTC.

The J gene is TRBJ1-4, the V gene TRBV18, with a tentative D call TRBD1 (6 bases). The V end lost 3 bases, the J end lost 9 bases, and 8 bases lay between the germline ends. Germline V lookup: CDR1 KGHSH, CDR2 LQKENI. The CDR3 spans 12 residues. This CDR3 is CASSPDRKKLFF. The DNA for the CDR3 is TGTGCCAGCTCACCCGACAGGAAAAAACTGTTTTTT.

The chain couples TRBV19 to TRBJ2-5; tentative D call: TRBD2 (6 bases). Germline V CDR1 and CDR2: LNHDA, SQIVND (reference sequence). The V and J ends lost 1 base and 5 bases respectively, with 17 bases between them. The CDR3 spans 16 residues. The CDR3 region has the DNA TGTGCCAGTAGTATAGGGAGGCGGGATCACCCGGAGACCCAGTACTTC. Translating it yields CASSIGRRDHPETQYF. Combining the CDR3 with reference TRBV19 and TRBJ2-5 gives the whole variable domain DGGITQSPKYLFRKEGQNVTLSCEQNLNHDAMYWYRQDPGQGLRLIYYSQIVNDFQKGDIAEGYSVSREKKESFPLTVTSAQKNPTAFYLCASSIGRRDHPETQYFGPGTRLLVL.

This chain links TRBV2 with TRBJ1-1; D not resolved. V was clipped by 8 bases and J by 8 bases, with 18 bases between them. The length of the CDR3 is 13 residues. CDR1 is SNHLY and CDR2 is FYNNEI in the germline V gene. The CDR3 coding sequence is TGTGCCAGCCCAGGACGGGAAGGAAGAGAAGCTTTCTTT. This translates into CASPGREGREAFF.

The chain links TRBV28 to TRBJ1-2; D is unclear. Germline V CDR1 and CDR2: MDHEN, SYDVKM. The CDR3 is 13 residues long. Trimming pared 3 bases from V and 1 base from J, leaving 6 bases between. CDR3 DNA: TGTGCCAGCAGTTTGGGCAGTAACTATGGCTACACCTTC. It encodes CASSLGSNYGYTF.

This chain connects TRBV6-5 to TRBJ1-2; 9 bases are a match to TRBD1. Unmatched junction bases numbered 3, after V lost 4 bases and J lost 0 bases. The CDR3 has 15 amino acids. The germline V gene has CDR1 MNHEY and CDR2 SVGAGI. In DNA form, the CDR3 reads TGTGCCAGCAGTTCGGGACAGGGAGCTAACTATGGCTACACCTTC. Protein product: CASSSGQGANYGYTF.

The chain uses TRBV2 and TRBJ1-5; a possible D gene is TRBD1 (5 bases). The V gene's germline CDR1 is SNHLY and CDR2 FYNNEI. The V and J ends lost 3 bases and 7 bases respectively, with 13 bases between them. This CDR3 has 14 amino acids. CDR3 region: CASSEGGDYQPQHF. CDR3 sequence (DNA): TGTGCCAGCAGTGAGGGGGGGGATTACCAGCCCCAGCATTTT. The full variable domain, with the rest looked up from reference TRBV2 and TRBJ1-5, is EPEVTQTPSHQVTQMGQEVILRCVPISNHLYFYWYRQILGQKVEFLVSFYNNEISEKSEIFDDQFSVERPDGSNFTLKIRSTKLEDSAMYFCASSEGGDYQPQHFGDGTRLSIL.

The chain couples TRBV10-3 to TRBJ2-7, with 10 bases aligning to TRBD1. CDR3 length: 15 amino acids. Losses at the gene ends were 3 bases for V and 7 bases for J; bases not matched to a gene: 9. Germline V gene lookup returns CDR1 ENHRY and CDR2 SYGVKD. CDR3 protein: CAISEPGQGSGEQYF. CDR3 nucleotides: TGTGCCATCAGTGAACCGGGACAGGGGTCGGGGGAGCAGTACTTC.

A single count supports this clone. The gene calls are TRBV25-1 and TRBJ2-7, with 9 bases aligning to TRBD1. CDR1 and CDR2 from the germline V gene are MGHDK and SYGVNS. The CDR3 consists of 15 residues. V gave up 3 bases and J gave up 5 bases; unmatched junction bases: 8. DNA of the CDR3: TGTGCCAGCAGTGACCCCCCGGGACAGGGTAACGAGCAGTACTTC. It codes for CASSDPPGQGNEQYF.

In its sample, this clone was seen a few times. CDR3 in amino acids: CASGSPDRGYTF. Written as DNA, the CDR3 is TGTGCTAGTGGTTCCCCAGATCGTGGCTACACCTTC. The chain employs TRBV12-5 and TRBJ1-2; D unresolved. V lost 4 bases and J 7 bases, leaving 10 bases between the germline ends. The germline gives CDR1 LGHNT, CDR2 FRNRAP. The CDR3 is 12 residues long. Together with reference TRBV12-5 and TRBJ1-2, the CDR3 gives the full variable domain: DARVTQTPRHKVTEMGQEVTMRCQPILGHNTVFWYRQTMMQGLELLAYFRNRAPLDDSGMPKDRFSAEMPDATLATLKIQPSEPRDSAVYFCASGSPDRGYTFGSGTRLTVV.

The chain joins TRBV30 to TRBJ2-1; 9 bases are a match to TRBD2. The CDR3 sequence is 14 residues long. With V trimmed by 0 bases and J by 9 bases, 6 bases remained unmatched. Germline loops: CDR1 GTSNPN, CDR2 SVGIG (reference sequence). CDR3 DNA: TGTGCCTGGAGTGTTGCAGCGGGAGGTGGTGAGCAGTTCTTC. It codes for CAWSVAAGGGEQFF.

This clone occurred once. The chain employs TRBV4-1 and TRBJ2-1, with TRBD2 matching 11 bases. CDR1 is MGHRA, CDR2 YSYEKL, per germline. There are 15 residues in the CDR3. J lost 4 bases, V lost 5 bases, and 4 bases had no gene match. CDR3: CASSYTSGSYNEQFF. The CDR3 nucleotides are TGCGCCAGCAGCTACACTAGCGGGAGTTACAATGAGCAGTTCTTC.

This CDR3 reads CASSGTGTSGNNEQFF. CDR3 sequence (DNA): TGTGCCAGCAGCGGGACCGGGACTAGCGGGAACAATGAGCAGTTCTTC. The V call is TRBV5-4, the J call TRBJ2-1; 13 nucleotides agree with TRBD2. V dropped 4 bases and J dropped 5; count of bases not matched to a gene: 6. Germline V gene data show CDR1 as SGHNT and CDR2 as YYREEE (reference sequence). The CDR3 contains 16 residues.

Written as DNA, the CDR3 is TGTGCCAGCAGTTACTCCCCGACTAGCTCCTACTCCTACAATGAGCAGTTCTTC. It translates to CASSYSPTSSYSYNEQFF. The genes are TRBV6-2 or TRBV6-3 and TRBJ2-1; TRBD2 matches 7 bases. Trimming removed 0 bases from V and 0 bases from J; junction bases left unmatched: 8. Germline assignment: CDR1 MNHEY and CDR2 SVGEGT. The CDR3 is 18 residues long.

This chain connects TRBV9 to TRBJ2-3, with a weak D call TRBD2 (6 bases). V dropped 0 bases and J dropped 2 bases, with 13 bases sitting between them. Per germline, CDR1 SGDLS and CDR2 YYNGEE. The CDR3 length is 16 residues. This CDR3 is CASSVGSGGHTDTQYF. As DNA, the CDR3 is TGTGCCAGCAGCGTAGGGAGCGGAGGGCACACAGATACGCAGTATTTT. The full variable domain, with the rest looked up from reference TRBV9 and TRBJ2-3, is DSGVTQTPKHLITATGQRVTLRCSPRSGDLSVYWYQQSLDQGLQFLIQYYNGEERAKGNILERFSAQQFPDLHSELNLSSLELGDSALYFCASSVGSGGHTDTQYFGPGTRLTVL.

The chain links TRBV2 to TRBJ2-3; 9 bases line up with TRBD2. Germline values: CDR1 SNHLY, CDR2 FYNNEI. Germline trimming cut 7 bases from V and 7 bases from J; bases unmatched to any gene: 12. CDR3 length: 15 amino acids. The CDR3 loop is CASTVAGGRANTQYF. DNA for the CDR3: TGTGCCAGCACAGTAGCGGGCGGGAGGGCGAATACGCAGTATTTT.

The V call is TRBV5-1, the J call TRBJ2-2; the match to TRBD2 covers 11 bases. The germline CDR1 and CDR2 sequences are SGHRS and YFSETQ. V gave up 0 bases and J gave up 4 bases; unmatched junction bases: 8. The CDR3 runs 18 residues. Written as DNA, the CDR3 is TGCGCCAGCAGCTTGGGTGCTAGCGGGAGGCGTGTCACCGGGGAGCTGTTTTTT. Protein sequence: CASSLGASGRRVTGELFF.

In this sample, this clone turned up many times. The rearrangement joins TRBV30 to TRBJ2-2, with 7 bases matching TRBD2. This CDR3 contains 13 residues. With V trimmed by 2 bases and J by 3 bases, 0 bases remained unmatched. Germline CDR1 is GTSNPN and CDR2 is SVGIG (reference sequence). The CDR3 region has the DNA TGTGCCTGGAGTAGCGGGGACACCGGGGAGCTGTTTTTT. Protein product: CAWSSGDTGELFF.

This clone turned up a few times. This chain joins TRBV24-1 and TRBJ2-5, with 7 bases identical to TRBD1. The CDR3 has 14 amino acids. The ends lost 2 bases at V and 5 bases at J; junction bases unmatched: 4. Germline CDR1 reads KGHDR; CDR2 reads SFDVKD. CDR3: CATSDWGRGETQYF. DNA of the CDR3: TGTGCCACCAGTGATTGGGGCAGGGGGGAGACCCAGTACTTC.